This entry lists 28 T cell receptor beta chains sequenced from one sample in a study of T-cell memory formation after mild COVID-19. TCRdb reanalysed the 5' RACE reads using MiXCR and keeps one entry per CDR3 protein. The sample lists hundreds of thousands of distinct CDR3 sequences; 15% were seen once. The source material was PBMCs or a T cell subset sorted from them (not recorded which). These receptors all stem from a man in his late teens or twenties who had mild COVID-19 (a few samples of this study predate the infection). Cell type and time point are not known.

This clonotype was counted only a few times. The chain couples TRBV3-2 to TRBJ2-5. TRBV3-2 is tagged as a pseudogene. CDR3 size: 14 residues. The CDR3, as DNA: TGTGCCAGCTTGGGCCCCCTGGACCAAGAGACCCAGTACTTC. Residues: CASLGPLDQETQYF.

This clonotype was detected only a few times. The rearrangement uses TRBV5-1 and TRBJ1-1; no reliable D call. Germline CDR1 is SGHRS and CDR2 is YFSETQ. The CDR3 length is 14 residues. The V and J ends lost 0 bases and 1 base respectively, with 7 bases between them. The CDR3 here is CASSLEYTNTEAFF. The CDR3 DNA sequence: TGCGCCAGCAGCTTGGAGTACACGAACACTGAAGCTTTCTTT.

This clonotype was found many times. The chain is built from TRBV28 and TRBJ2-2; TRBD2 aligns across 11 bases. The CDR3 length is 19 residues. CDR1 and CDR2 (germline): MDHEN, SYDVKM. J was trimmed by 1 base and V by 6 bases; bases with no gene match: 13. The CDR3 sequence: CASSPAQLAGAVNTGELFF. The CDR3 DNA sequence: TGTGCCAGCAGCCCCGCACAACTAGCGGGGGCCGTGAACACCGGGGAGCTGTTTTTT.

CDR3 loop: CASSRGGDEAFF. DNA of the CDR3: TGTGCCAGCAGCCGGGGGGGGGATGAAGCTTTCTTT. This rearrangement joins TRBV7-9 to TRBJ1-1, with TRBD1 as a possible D gene (5 bases). V was trimmed by 5 bases and J by 7 bases, leaving 11 bases between them. The CDR3 loop spans 12 amino acids. CDR1 and CDR2 (germline): SEHNR, FQNEAQ (reference sequence). Looking up the rest from reference TRBV7-9 and TRBJ1-1 gives the full variable domain: DTGVSQNPRHKITKRGQNVTFRCDPISEHNRLYWYRQTLGQGPEFLTYFQNEAQLEKSRLLSDRFSAERPKGSFSTLEIQRTEQGDSAMYLCASSRGGDEAFFGQGTRLTVV.

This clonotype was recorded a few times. CDR3 sequence: CAWSGFEDANYGYTF. The CDR3 DNA follows: TGTGCCTGGAGTGGGTTTGAAGATGCTAACTATGGCTACACCTTC. This sequence joins TRBV30 and TRBJ1-2; D gene ambiguous. Trimming shortened V by 1 base and J by 0 bases, and 12 bases separated the two germline ends. The CDR3 is 15 residues long. CDR1 GTSNPN and CDR2 SVGIG come from the germline V gene (reference sequence). Filled out from reference TRBV30 and TRBJ1-2, the complete variable domain reads SQTIHQWPATLVQPVGSPLSLECTVEGTSNPNLYWYRQAAGRGLQLLFYSVGIGQISSEVPQNLSASRPQDRQFILSSKKLLLSDSGFYLCAWSGFEDANYGYTFGSGTRLTVV.

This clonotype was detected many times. The CDR3 coding sequence is TGTGCCAGCAGCTACGGACGAGCAGATACGCAGTATTTT. This codes for CASSYGRADTQYF. V and J are TRBV7-6 and TRBJ2-3; D not resolved. The CDR3 runs to 13 residues. V was pared by 4 bases and J by 4 bases, with 9 bases between. From germline, CDR1 is SGHVS and CDR2 FNYEAQ.

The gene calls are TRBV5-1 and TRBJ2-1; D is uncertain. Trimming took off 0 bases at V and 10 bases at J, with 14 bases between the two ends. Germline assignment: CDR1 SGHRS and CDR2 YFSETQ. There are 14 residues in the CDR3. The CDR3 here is CASSLGAQLGEQFF. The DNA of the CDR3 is TGCGCCAGCAGCTTGGGAGCCCAGCTAGGGGAGCAGTTCTTC.

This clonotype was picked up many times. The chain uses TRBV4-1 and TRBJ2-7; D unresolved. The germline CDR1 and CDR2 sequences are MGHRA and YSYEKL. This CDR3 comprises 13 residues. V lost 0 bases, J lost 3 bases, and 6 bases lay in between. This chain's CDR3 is CASSQEASYEQYV. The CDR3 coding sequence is TGCGCCAGCAGCCAAGAGGCCAGCTACGAGCAGTACGTC.

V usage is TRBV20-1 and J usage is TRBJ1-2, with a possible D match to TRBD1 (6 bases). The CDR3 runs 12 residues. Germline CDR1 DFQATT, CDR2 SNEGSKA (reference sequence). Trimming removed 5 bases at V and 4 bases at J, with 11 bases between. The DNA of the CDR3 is TGCAGTGCTCGGACAGCCCTCTATGGCTACACCTTC. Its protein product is CSARTALYGYTF.

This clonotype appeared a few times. The CDR3 here is CASSLFGGGTGELFF. CDR3 nucleotide sequence: TGTGCCAGCAGTTTATTCGGCGGGGGAACCGGGGAGCTGTTTTTT. The V call is TRBV27, the J call TRBJ2-2; 7 bases line up with TRBD2. The junction had 4 bases not matched to a gene; V was cut back by 1 base and J by 5 bases. The CDR3 consists of 15 residues. The V gene's germline CDR1 is MNHEY and CDR2 SMNVEV (reference sequence).

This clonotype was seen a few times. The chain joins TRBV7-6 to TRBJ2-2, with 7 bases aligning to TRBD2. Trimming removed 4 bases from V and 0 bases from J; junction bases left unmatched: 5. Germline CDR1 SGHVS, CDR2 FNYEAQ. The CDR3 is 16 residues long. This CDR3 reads CASSSRGDANTGELFF. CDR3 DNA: TGTGCCAGCAGCTCACGGGGGGACGCGAACACCGGGGAGCTGTTTTTT.

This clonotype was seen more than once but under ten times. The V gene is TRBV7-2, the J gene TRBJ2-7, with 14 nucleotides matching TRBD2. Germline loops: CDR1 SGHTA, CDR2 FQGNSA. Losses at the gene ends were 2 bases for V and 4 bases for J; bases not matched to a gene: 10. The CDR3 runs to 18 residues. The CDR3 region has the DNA TGTGCCAGCAGCTTAACGACTAGCGGGGGGGACTTGTCTTACGAGCAGTACTTC. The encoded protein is CASSLTTSGGDLSYEQYF.

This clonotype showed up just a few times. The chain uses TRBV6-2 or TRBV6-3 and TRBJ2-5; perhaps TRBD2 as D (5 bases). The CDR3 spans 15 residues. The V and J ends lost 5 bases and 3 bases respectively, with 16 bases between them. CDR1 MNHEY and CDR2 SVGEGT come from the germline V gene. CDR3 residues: CASSRRDYTKETQYF. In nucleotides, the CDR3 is TGTGCCAGCAGTCGCCGCGACTACACCAAAGAGACCCAGTACTTC.

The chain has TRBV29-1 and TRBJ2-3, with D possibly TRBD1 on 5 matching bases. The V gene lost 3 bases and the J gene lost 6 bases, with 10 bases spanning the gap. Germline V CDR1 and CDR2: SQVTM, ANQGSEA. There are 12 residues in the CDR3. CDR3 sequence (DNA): TGCAGCGTTGAGCAGGGTGCCGATACGCAGTATTTT. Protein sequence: CSVEQGADTQYF.

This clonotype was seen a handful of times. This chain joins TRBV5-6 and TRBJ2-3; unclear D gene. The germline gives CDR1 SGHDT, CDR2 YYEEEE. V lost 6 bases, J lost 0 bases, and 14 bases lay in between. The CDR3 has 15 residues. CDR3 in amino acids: CASTFGATSTDTQYF. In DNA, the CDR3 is TGTGCCAGCACCTTCGGCGCGACTAGCACAGATACGCAGTATTTT.

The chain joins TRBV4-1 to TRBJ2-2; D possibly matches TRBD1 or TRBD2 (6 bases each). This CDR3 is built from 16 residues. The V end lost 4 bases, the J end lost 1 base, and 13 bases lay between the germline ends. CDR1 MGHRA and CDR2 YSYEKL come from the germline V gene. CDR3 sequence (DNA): TGCGCCAGCAGCCCGATCGGGGGCAGGAACACCGGGGAGCTGTTTTTT. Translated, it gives CASSPIGGRNTGELFF.

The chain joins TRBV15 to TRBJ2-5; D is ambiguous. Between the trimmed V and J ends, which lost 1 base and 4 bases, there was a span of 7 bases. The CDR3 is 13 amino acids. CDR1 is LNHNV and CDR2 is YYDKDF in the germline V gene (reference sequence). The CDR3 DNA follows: TGTGCCACCAGCAGAGCCTCCATAGAGACCCAGTACTTC. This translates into CATSRASIETQYF.

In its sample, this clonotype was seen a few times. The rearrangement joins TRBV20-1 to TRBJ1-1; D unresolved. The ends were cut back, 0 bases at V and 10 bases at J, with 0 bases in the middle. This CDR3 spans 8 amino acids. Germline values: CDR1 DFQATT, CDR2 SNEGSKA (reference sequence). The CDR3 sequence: CSAREAFF. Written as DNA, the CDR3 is TGCAGTGCTAGAGAAGCTTTCTTT.

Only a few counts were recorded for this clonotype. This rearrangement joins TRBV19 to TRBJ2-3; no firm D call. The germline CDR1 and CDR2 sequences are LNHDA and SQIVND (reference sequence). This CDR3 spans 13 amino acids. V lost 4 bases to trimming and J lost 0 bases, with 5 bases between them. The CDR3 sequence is CASSTLSTDTQYF. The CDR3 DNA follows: TGTGCCAGTAGTACACTAAGCACAGATACGCAGTATTTT.

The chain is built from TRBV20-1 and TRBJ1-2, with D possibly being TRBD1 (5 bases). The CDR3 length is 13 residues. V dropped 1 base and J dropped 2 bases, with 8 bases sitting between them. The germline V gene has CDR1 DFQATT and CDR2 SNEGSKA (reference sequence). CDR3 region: CSARVSGNYGYTF. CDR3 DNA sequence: TGCAGTGCTAGAGTATCAGGGAACTATGGCTACACCTTC.

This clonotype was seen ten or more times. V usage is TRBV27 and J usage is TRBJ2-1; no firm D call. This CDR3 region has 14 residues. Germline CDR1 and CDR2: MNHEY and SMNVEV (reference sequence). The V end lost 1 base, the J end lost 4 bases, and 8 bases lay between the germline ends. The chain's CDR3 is CASSLYYQYNEQFF. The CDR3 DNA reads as TGTGCCAGCAGTTTATATTACCAATACAATGAGCAGTTCTTC.

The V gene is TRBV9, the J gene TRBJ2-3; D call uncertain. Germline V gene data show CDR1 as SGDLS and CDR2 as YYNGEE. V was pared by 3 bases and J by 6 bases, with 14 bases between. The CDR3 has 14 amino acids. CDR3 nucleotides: TGTGCCAGCAGCGGGCCCCTAGTTCCGGATACGCAGTATTTT. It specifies CASSGPLVPDTQYF.

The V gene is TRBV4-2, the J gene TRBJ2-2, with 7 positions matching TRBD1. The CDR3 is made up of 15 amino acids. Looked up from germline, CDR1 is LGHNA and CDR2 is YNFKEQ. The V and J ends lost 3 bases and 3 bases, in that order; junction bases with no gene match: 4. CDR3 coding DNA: TGTGCCAGCAGCCAGGGACAGCGAGACACCGGGGAGCTGTTTTTT. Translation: CASSQGQRDTGELFF.

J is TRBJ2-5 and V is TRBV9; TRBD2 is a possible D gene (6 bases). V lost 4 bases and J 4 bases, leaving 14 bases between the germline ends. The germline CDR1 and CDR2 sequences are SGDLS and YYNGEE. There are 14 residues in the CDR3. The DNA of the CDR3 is TGTGCCAGCAGCCAACTAGCCTCAACAGAGACCCAGTACTTC. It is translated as CASSQLASTETQYF.

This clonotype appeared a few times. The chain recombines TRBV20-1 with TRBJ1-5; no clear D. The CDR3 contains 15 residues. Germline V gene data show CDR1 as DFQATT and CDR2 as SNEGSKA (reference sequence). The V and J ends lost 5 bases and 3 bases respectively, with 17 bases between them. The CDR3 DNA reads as TGCAGTGCTCGTCCCACCATGGGCAACAATCAGCCCCAGCATTTT. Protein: CSARPTMGNNQPQHF.

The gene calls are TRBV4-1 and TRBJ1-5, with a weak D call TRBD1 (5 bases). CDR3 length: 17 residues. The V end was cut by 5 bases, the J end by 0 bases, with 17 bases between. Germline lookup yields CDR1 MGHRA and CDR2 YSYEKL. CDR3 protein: CASSGRDISYSNQPQHF. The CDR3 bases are TGCGCCAGCAGCGGCAGGGATATATCTTATAGCAATCAGCCCCAGCATTTT.

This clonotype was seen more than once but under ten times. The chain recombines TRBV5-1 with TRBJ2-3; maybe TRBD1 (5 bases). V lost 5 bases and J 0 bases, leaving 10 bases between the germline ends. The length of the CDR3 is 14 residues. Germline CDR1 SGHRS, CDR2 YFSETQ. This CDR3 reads CASSQGSSTDTQYF. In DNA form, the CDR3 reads TGCGCCAGCAGTCAGGGTTCTAGCACAGATACGCAGTATTTT.

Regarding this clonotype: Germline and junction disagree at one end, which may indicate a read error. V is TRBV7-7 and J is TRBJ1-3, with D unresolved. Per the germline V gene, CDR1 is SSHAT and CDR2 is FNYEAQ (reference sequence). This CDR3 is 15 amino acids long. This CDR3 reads CASSTGLGPGNTIYF. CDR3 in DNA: TGTGCTAGCAGCACCGGATTAGGCCCCGGAAACACCATATATTTT.